Listed below are T cell receptor beta chains from one sample, sequenced in a study of blood T cell repertoires in COVID-19. Produced via immunoSEQ multiplex PCR; TCRdb's table is partial and in-frame only. The sample has some 64,000 clones; about 78% are singletons. Sequenced sample: peripheral blood. The receptors derive from a man aged 80 or over with active or convalescent COVID-19. CDR3s include the opening cysteine and the closing phenylalanine or tryptophan. A D gene is named only where the DNA matches it firmly. Size is stated for part of the rows, as once, few or many counts, or as a class when the clone is expanded.

abundance | j_gene | v_gene | d_gene | CDR3aa | CDR3nt
- | TRBJ2-3 | TRBV9 | - | CASSPWPGASTDTQYF | TGTGCCAGCAGCCCCTGGCCGGGAGCTAGCACAGATACGCAGTATTTT
- | TRBJ2-3 | TRBV24-1 | - | CATSQGPERTQYF | TGTGCCACCTCACAGGGTCCCGAGAGGACGCAGTATTTT
- | TRBJ2-5 | TRBV5-1 | - | CASSPVQGTQYF | TGCGCCAGCAGCCCGGTCCAGGGGACCCAGTACTTC
once | TRBJ2-1 | TRBV5-1 | TRBD2 | CASSFTGGSYNEQFF | TGCGCCAGCAGCTTCACGGGGGGCTCCTACAATGAGCAGTTCTTC
- | TRBJ2-5 | TRBV7-7 | TRBD2 | CASSLAGGSQETQYF | TGTGCTAGCAGCTTGGCGGGAGGATCCCAAGAGACCCAGTACTTC
few | TRBJ1-3 | TRBV9 | - | CASSVVGGFSGNTIYF | TGTGCCAGCAGCGTAGTTGGAGGGTTCAGTGGAAACACCATATATTTT
- | TRBJ2-7 | TRBV28 | TRBD1 | CASGGQGSISLYEQYF | TGTGCCAGTGGGGGACAGGGCTCCATTTCCCTTTACGAGCAGTACTTC
- | TRBJ1-4 | TRBV10-2 | - | CASSESATRVPNEKLFF | TGCGCCAGCAGTGAGTCGGCCACCCGGGTCCCGAATGAAAAACTGTTTTTT
- | TRBJ2-7 | TRBV20-1 | - | CSASSSYEQYF | TGCAGTGCTAGTTCCAGCTACGAGCAGTACTTC
- | TRBJ2-4 | TRBV4-2 | - | CASSQDLVLAKNIQYF | TGTGCCAGCAGCCAAGATTTGGTACTAGCCAAAAACATTCAGTACTTC
- | TRBJ1-2 | TRBV24-1 | TRBD1 | CATSDEAGGGYTF | TGTGCCACCAGTGATGAGGCAGGGGGCGGCTACACCTTC
once | TRBJ2-7 | TRBV6-6 | TRBD1 | CASSGTGGSYYEQYF | TGTGCCAGCAGCGGGACAGGGGGATCCTACTACGAGCAGTACTTC
- | TRBJ2-1 | TRBV3-1/TRBV3-2 | TRBD2 | CASSQAGLAHEQFF | TGTGCCAGCAGCCAAGCAGGACTAGCCCATGAGCAGTTCTTC
- | TRBJ2-3 | TRBV9 | TRBD2 | CASSPGAGMRTDTQYF | TGTGCCAGCAGCCCAGGAGCGGGAATGCGCACAGATACGCAGTATTTT
- | TRBJ1-5 | TRBV16 | - | CASSQSGRGAGQPQHF | TGTGCCAGCAGCCAATCGGGTCGGGGGGCAGGGCAGCCCCAGCATTTT
- | TRBJ2-1 | TRBV7-6 | - | CASSLSGGREFF | TGTGCCAGCAGCTTAAGCGGTGGAAGGGAGTTCTTC
- | TRBJ2-3 | TRBV6-5 | TRBD2 | CASSQRGAADTQYF | TGTGCCAGCAGCCAGCGGGGGGCTGCAGATACGCAGTATTTT
medium-sized | TRBJ2-7 | TRBV7-9 | TRBD2 | CASSSGASGPQGEQYF | TGTGCCAGCTCGAGTGGGGCTAGCGGCCCTCAGGGTGAGCAGTACTTC
- | TRBJ2-3 | TRBV6-4 | TRBD1 | CASSDGQGKDTQYF | TGTGCCAGCAGTGACGGACAGGGGAAAGATACGCAGTATTTT
- | TRBJ2-5 | TRBV9 | - | CASSVEELETQYF | TGTGCCAGCAGCGTAGAAGAGTTAGAGACCCAGTACTTC
- | TRBJ2-1 | TRBV7-6 | TRBD2 | CASSSGLAGGNEQFF | TGTGCCAGCAGCTCTGGACTAGCGGGAGGGAATGAGCAGTTCTTC
- | TRBJ2-7 | TRBV11-2 | - | CASSLGYGGEQYF | TGTGCCAGCAGCCTCGGATACGGGGGCGAGCAGTACTTC
- | TRBJ2-2 | TRBV9 | - | CASSVGDTGELFF | TGTGCCAGCAGCGTCGGGGACACCGGGGAGCTGTTTTTT
- | TRBJ2-6 | TRBV6-4 | - | CASSDWSREGANVLTF | TGTGCCAGCAGTGACTGGTCCCGCGAGGGGGCCAACGTCCTGACTTTC
few | TRBJ1-2 | TRBV5-4 | - | CASSVDRINYGYTF | TGTGCCAGCAGCGTCGACAGGATCAACTATGGCTACACCTTC
- | TRBJ2-1 | TRBV19 | TRBD2 | CASSRRTSGGSSYNEQFF | TGTGCCAGTAGTAGAAGGACTAGCGGAGGGAGCTCCTACAATGAGCAGTTCTTC
- | TRBJ2-1 | TRBV4-2 | - | CASSQLGGDNLGNEQFF | TGTGCCAGCAGCCAGCTGGGGGGTGACAATCTAGGCAATGAGCAGTTCTTC
- | TRBJ2-2 | TRBV6-6 | - | CASRPPGLRTGELFF | TGTGCCAGCAGACCGCCGGGACTTCGGACCGGGGAGCTGTTTTTT
- | TRBJ2-3 | TRBV6-2/TRBV6-3 | TRBD2 | CASSIPGLEVLKDTQYF | TGTGCCAGCAGTATCCCGGGACTAGAGGTTTTGAAAGATACGCAGTATTTT
- | TRBJ2-2 | TRBV5-4 | - | CASSSGGDTGELFF | TGTGCCAGCAGCTCCGGGGGTGACACCGGGGAGCTGTTTTTT
- | TRBJ2-7 | TRBV4-2 | TRBD2 | CASSQDPASGYEQYF | TGTGCCAGCAGCCAAGATCCAGCTAGCGGCTACGAGCAGTACTTC
- | TRBJ1-2 | TRBV27 | - | CASSLGPNYGYTF | TGTGCCAGCAGTTTAGGCCCGAACTATGGCTACACCTTC
- | TRBJ2-3 | TRBV10-2 | - | CAGQSGGTDTQYF | TGCGCCGGACAGAGCGGGGGCACAGATACGCAGTATTTT
- | TRBJ1-3 | TRBV9 | TRBD1 | CASSSPGTGGFGNTIYF | TGTGCCAGCAGTTCGCCCGGGACAGGGGGTTTCGGAAACACCATATATTTT
- | TRBJ2-7 | TRBV27 | TRBD2 | CASSSTSAGEQYF | TGTGCCAGCAGTTCAACTAGCGCCGGCGAGCAGTACTTC
once | TRBJ2-7 | TRBV19 | TRBD1 | CASSIRTGALDEQYF | TGTGCCAGTAGTATCCGGACAGGGGCGTTAGACGAGCAGTACTTC
- | TRBJ2-5 | TRBV24-1 | TRBD2 | CATSEGASGRPETQYF | TGTGCCACCAGTGAGGGGGCTAGCGGGAGACCAGAGACCCAGTACTTC
- | TRBJ1-5 | TRBV27 | TRBD1 | CASSLKGQAILPQHF | TGTGCCAGCAGTTTAAAGGGACAGGCCATCCTCCCCCAGCATTTT
- | TRBJ2-2 | TRBV24-1 | TRBD2 | CATSETSGKGTGELFF | TGTGCCACCAGTGAAACTAGCGGGAAAGGCACCGGGGAGCTGTTTTTT
- | TRBJ1-2 | TRBV11-2 | TRBD1 | CASRGTGYGYTF | TGTGCCAGCAGGGGGACAGGGTATGGCTACACCTTC
- | TRBJ2-7 | TRBV4-3 | - | CASSQEWQRFGEQYF | TGCGCCAGCAGCCAAGAATGGCAGAGGTTCGGGGAGCAGTACTTC
few | TRBJ1-4 | TRBV6-5 | - | CASSYSRGFNEKLFF | TGTGCCAGCAGTTACTCGAGAGGTTTTAATGAAAAACTGTTTTTT
- | TRBJ2-3 | TRBV10-2 | TRBD2 | CASSGWDYRTDTQYF | TGCGCCAGCAGTGGATGGGACTATCGCACAGATACGCAGTATTTT
few | TRBJ1-4 | TRBV13 | TRBD1 | CASSRDRGNEKLFF | TGTGCCAGCAGCCGGGACAGGGGTAATGAAAAACTGTTTTTT
- | TRBJ2-7 | TRBV5-1 | TRBD1 | CASSTMTGGEQYF | TGCGCCAGCAGCACTATGACAGGGGGCGAGCAGTACTTC
few | TRBJ2-7 | TRBV9 | - | CASSVAAQGYEQYF | TGTGCCAGCAGCGTAGCGGCTCAGGGCTACGAGCAGTACTTC
- | TRBJ2-7 | TRBV24-1 | TRBD1 | CATSDPTGSYEQYF | TGTGCCACCAGTGATCCGACAGGGTCCTACGAGCAGTACTTC
- | TRBJ1-5 | TRBV6-5 | TRBD1 | CASRQGGPNQPQHF | TGTGCCAGCAGGCAAGGGGGCCCCAATCAGCCCCAGCATTTT
- | TRBJ2-7 | TRBV9 | TRBD1 | CASSPGTGGAYEQYF | TGTGCCAGCAGCCCCGGGACAGGGGGCGCCTACGAGCAGTACTTC
- | TRBJ1-2 | TRBV30 | - | CAWSPNRVDYGYTF | TGTGCCTGGAGTCCGAACAGGGTTGACTATGGCTACACCTTC
- | TRBJ2-5 | TRBV29-1 | TRBD2 | CSVDVAGTGETQYF | TGCAGCGTTGATGTAGCGGGAACGGGAGAGACCCAGTACTTC